The 7 T cell receptor beta chains presented below share a single source sample, sequenced in a study of CD8+ T cells in alopecia areata (dated by TCRdb to the late 2010s). The library was generated by the immunoSEQ multiplex PCR assay. RNA was extracted from all samples and reverse transcribed into cDNA, which served as template for TCR sequencing. TCRdb limited this immuneACCESS table to in-frame rearrangements with V and J called. A share of clones is missing; checked studies link under half to unresolved V genes, and the rest is unexplained. For this sample the table gives more than 140,000 clones, of which 86% were detected only once. In total, the top ten clones hold over 10% of the sample. This specimen's time point label, per the study, means: about four weeks on oral tofacitinib. The treatment or condition label here, explained by the study, means: oral pan-JAK inhibitor, 5-10 mg twice daily.

This material consisted of CD8+ T cells sorted from blood, taken at week 4, from a patient treated with tofacitinib. The receptors were gathered from a human donor with alopecia areata.

The rearrangement links TRBV15 to TRBJ2-5; D ambiguous. The V and J ends lost 7 bases and 4 bases respectively, with 13 bases between them. CDR3 length equals 13 residues. Germline CDR1 and CDR2: LNHNV and YYDKDF (reference sequence). CDR3 sequence reads: CATKVKGVETQYF. Written as DNA, the CDR3 is TGTGCCACCAAAGTCAAAGGAGTAGAGACCCAGTACTTC.

V gene TRBV6-1 combines with J gene TRBJ2-1, with TRBD2 as a possible D gene (5 bases). The CDR3 length is 14 residues. Germline-derived CDR1 and CDR2 are MNHNS and SASEGT. V lost 8 bases to trimming and J lost 3 bases, with 14 bases between them. In nucleotides, the CDR3 is TGTGCCAGCCTGGACCAGGCGGGCTACAATGAGCAGTTCTTC. Translating it yields CASLDQAGYNEQFF.

The V call is TRBV27, the J call TRBJ1-2; maybe TRBD1 (6 bases). The V end was cut by 4 bases, the J end by 1 base, with 10 bases between. The CDR3 length is 14 residues. Per the germline V gene, CDR1 is MNHEY and CDR2 is SMNVEV (reference sequence). The CDR3 coding sequence is TGTGCCAGCAGTTCACAGGGACTTAACTATGGCTACACCTTC. Protein sequence: CASSSQGLNYGYTF.

The chain couples TRBV9 to TRBJ2-7; TRBD1 matches 7 bases. From germline, CDR1 is SGDLS and CDR2 YYNGEE. J was trimmed by 4 bases and V by 3 bases; bases with no gene match: 4. The CDR3 contains 13 residues. The CDR3 protein is CASSEGQWYEQYF. CDR3 DNA: TGTGCCAGCAGCGAGGGACAGTGGTACGAGCAGTACTTC.

The V and J genes are TRBV27 and TRBJ2-1; 11 nucleotides align to TRBD2. The CDR3 covers 14 residues. Looked up from germline, CDR1 is MNHEY and CDR2 is SMNVEV (reference sequence). Trimming took 7 bases from V and 8 from J; bases not matched to a gene: 7. Here the CDR3 reads CASTLAGGQDEQFF. The DNA for the CDR3 is TGTGCCAGCACCTTAGCGGGGGGGCAGGATGAGCAGTTCTTC.

The gene calls are TRBV30 and TRBJ2-1; TRBD2 agrees at 12 bases. The CDR3 consists of 14 residues. Germline lookup yields CDR1 GTSNPN and CDR2 SVGIG (reference sequence). After removal of 4 bases from V and 6 bases from J, the junction contained 4 bases not matched to a gene. CDR3: CAWTSGGAINEQFF. The CDR3 DNA reads as TGTGCCTGGACTAGCGGGGGGGCGATCAATGAGCAGTTCTTC.

A note on this clone: Other DNA sequences in the same sample also yield this CDR3. The V gene is TRBV6-5, the J gene TRBJ2-7; D remains unclear. Germline values: CDR1 MNHEY, CDR2 SVGAGI. This CDR3 is 12 amino acids long. The V gene lost 6 bases and the J gene lost 0 bases, with 6 bases spanning the gap. DNA for the CDR3: TGTGCCAGCAGCTCCGGCTCCTACGAGCAGTACTTC. Protein product: CASSSGSYEQYF.